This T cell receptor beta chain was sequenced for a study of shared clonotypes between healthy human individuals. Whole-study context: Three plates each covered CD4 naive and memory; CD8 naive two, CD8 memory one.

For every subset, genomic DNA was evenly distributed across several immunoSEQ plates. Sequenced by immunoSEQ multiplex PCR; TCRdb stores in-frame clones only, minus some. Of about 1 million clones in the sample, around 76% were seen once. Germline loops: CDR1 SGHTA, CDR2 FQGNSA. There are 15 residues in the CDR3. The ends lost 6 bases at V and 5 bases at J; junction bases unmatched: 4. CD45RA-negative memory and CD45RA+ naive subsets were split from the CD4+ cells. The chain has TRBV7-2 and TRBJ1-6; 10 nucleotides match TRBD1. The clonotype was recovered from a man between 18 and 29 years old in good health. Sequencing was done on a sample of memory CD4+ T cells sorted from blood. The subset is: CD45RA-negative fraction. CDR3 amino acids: CASRIGQGDNSPLHF. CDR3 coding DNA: TGTGCCAGCAGGATCGGACAGGGGGATAATTCACCCCTCCACTTT.